The 17 T cell receptor beta chains below come from one sample, sequenced in a study of regulatory and conventional T cells in RAG deficiency. Conventional CD4+ T cells were sorted from blood as CD25-low CD127-high cells. The method was immunoSEQ multiplex PCR; TCRdb's version includes in-frame clones alone and lacks a portion of them. The sample has 22,000 or so clones, 85% to 95% seen once; the top ten hold around 0.73%. A further study also used this sample, focusing on regulatory T cells. As reported in that work: The PCR used 52 TRBV and 13 TRBJ primers.

Material: CD4+ T cells sorted from blood. These receptor sequences come from a human donor in good health.

This clone was seen a single time. In nucleotides, the CDR3 is TGTGCCATCAGTCAGGACGACGGTAGTGGCTACACCTTC. Its protein product is CAISQDDGSGYTF. V is TRBV10-3 and J is TRBJ1-2; no firm D call. The CDR3 is 13 residues long. The V end lost 5 bases, the J end lost 7 bases, and 14 bases lay between the germline ends. Germline CDR1 ENHRY, CDR2 SYGVKD.

J is TRBJ2-1 and V is TRBV5-1; 8 nucleotides align to TRBD1. This CDR3 spans 15 amino acids. V lost 7 bases to trimming and J lost 3 bases; unmatched junction nucleotides: 9. Germline loops: CDR1 SGHRS, CDR2 YFSETQ. CDR3 residues: CASGPTGAGYNEQFF. DNA of the CDR3: TGCGCCAGCGGACCGACAGGGGCAGGCTACAATGAGCAGTTCTTC.

The chain uses TRBV10-3 and TRBJ1-3, with 7 bases aligning to TRBD1. Germline V gene data show CDR1 as ENHRY and CDR2 as SYGVKD. V was pared by 7 bases and J by 6 bases, with 6 bases of the junction left unmatched. This CDR3 comprises 13 residues. Written as DNA, the CDR3 is TGTGCCATCATCGACAGGGTGACAAACACCATATATTTT. Translation gives CAIIDRVTNTIYF.

The rearrangement joins TRBV19 to TRBJ1-6, with 8 bases lining up with TRBD1. V lost 5 bases and J lost 10; bases outside the gene matches: 13. The CDR3 extends over 16 amino acids. CDR1 is LNHDA and CDR2 is SQIVND in the germline V gene (reference sequence). This chain's CDR3 is CASSSTTQGALSPLHF. For the CDR3, the DNA is TGTGCCAGTAGTTCGACTACGCAGGGGGCTTTATCACCCCTCCACTTT.

The gene calls are TRBV5-1 and TRBJ2-1; TRBD2 matches 7 bases. Per germline, CDR1 SGHRS and CDR2 YFSETQ. The V gene end was trimmed by 0 bases and the J gene end by 8 bases; junction bases not matched to a gene: 17. This CDR3 is built from 18 residues. Written as DNA, the CDR3 is TGCGCCAGCAGCTTGGGGACGACTAGCCATAAGAGCTGGGATGAGCAGTTCTTC. As protein: CASSLGTTSHKSWDEQFF.

The rearrangement joins TRBV30 to TRBJ1-5; D gene uncertain. CDR3 size: 13 residues. Germline CDR1 GTSNPN, CDR2 SVGIG (reference sequence). V dropped 0 bases and J dropped 3 bases, with 6 bases sitting between them. CDR3 nucleotide sequence: TGTGCCTGGAGTGTCTCACCCAATCAGCCCCAGCATTTT. This gives the protein CAWSVSPNQPQHF. Filled out from reference TRBV30 and TRBJ1-5, the complete variable domain reads SQTIHQWPATLVQPVGSPLSLECTVEGTSNPNLYWYRQAAGRGLQLLFYSVGIGQISSEVPQNLSASRPQDRQFILSSKKLLLSDSGFYLCAWSVSPNQPQHFGDGTRLSIL.

This clone was seen a single time. V is TRBV5-1 and J is TRBJ2-7; unclear D gene. There are 13 residues in the CDR3. The germline gives CDR1 SGHRS, CDR2 YFSETQ. V was shortened by 0 bases and J by 3 bases, with 7 bases between the two germline ends. CDR3: CASSLDSFYEQYF. The CDR3 bases are TGCGCCAGCAGCTTGGATAGTTTCTACGAGCAGTACTTC. Looking up the rest from reference TRBV5-1 and TRBJ2-7 gives the full variable domain: KAGVTQTPRYLIKTRGQQVTLSCSPISGHRSVSWYQQTPGQGLQFLFEYFSETQRNKGNFPGRFSGRQFSNSRSEMNVSTLELGDSALYLCASSLDSFYEQYFGPGTRLTVT.

The V gene is TRBV18, the J gene TRBJ2-7; D uncertain. The CDR3 has 14 residues. Trimming cost V 1 base and J 4 bases, with 11 bases left between them. Germline V CDR1 and CDR2: KGHSH, LQKENI. The CDR3 DNA reads as TGTGCCAGCTCACCACGGCAGGAAAATTACGAGCAGTACTTC. Translated: CASSPRQENYEQYF.

The gene calls are TRBV10-3 and TRBJ2-7; D is ambiguous. Trimming removed 3 bases from V and 3 bases from J, with 3 bases in between. CDR1 and CDR2 from the germline V gene are ENHRY and SYGVKD. The CDR3 is made up of 11 amino acids. In DNA, the CDR3 is TGTGCCATCAGTGACAACTACGAGCAGTACTTC. Its translation is CAISDNYEQYF.

The chain employs TRBV9 and TRBJ1-4, with D possibly matching TRBD1 (6 bases). Between the trimmed V and J ends, which lost 3 bases and 6 bases, there was a span of 15 bases. The V gene's germline CDR1 is SGDLS and CDR2 YYNGEE. The CDR3 loop spans 15 amino acids. CDR3 residues: CASSATGTSHEKLFF. In DNA form, the CDR3 reads TGTGCCAGCAGCGCTACCGGGACATCTCATGAAAAACTGTTTTTT.

The CDR3 loop is CASSMQQTSGANVLTF. In nucleotides, the CDR3 is TGTGCCAGTAGTATGCAGCAAACCTCTGGGGCCAACGTCCTGACTTTC. This chain joins TRBV19 and TRBJ2-6, with unresolved D. The V end was cut by 3 bases, the J end by 0 bases, with 9 bases between. The length of the CDR3 is 16 residues. Germline V CDR1 and CDR2: LNHDA, SQIVND (reference sequence).

This rearrangement joins TRBV30 to TRBJ1-6; 8 bases fit TRBD1. The CDR3 runs 18 residues. Germline V CDR1 and CDR2: GTSNPN, SVGIG (reference sequence). V was pared by 5 bases and J by 3 bases, with 15 bases of the junction left unmatched. The CDR3, as DNA: TGTGCCTGGGCGACGGGACAGGCTATCCCCTACTATAATTCACCCCTCCACTTT. It translates to CAWATGQAIPYYNSPLHF.

V is TRBV6-6 and J is TRBJ1-3; 7 positions agree with TRBD1. This CDR3 is 15 amino acids long. The V segment lost 5 bases and the J segment 0 bases; nucleotides outside the gene matches: 4. Germline V gives CDR1 MNHNY, CDR2 SVGAGI (reference sequence). The DNA of the CDR3 is TGTGCCAGCAGTATTACAGGGGCCTCTGGAAACACCATATATTTT. This codes for CASSITGASGNTIYF.

The CDR3 bases are TGTGCCAGCAGACAAAGCAGTTATGAGCAGTTCTTC. Its translation is CASRQSSYEQFF. The V and J genes are TRBV27 and TRBJ2-1; D call uncertain. CDR3 length: 12 residues. Germline V gene lookup returns CDR1 MNHEY and CDR2 SMNVEV (reference sequence). Trimming cost V 6 bases and J 8 bases, with 11 bases left between them.

This chain connects TRBV18 to TRBJ1-1; D not resolved. Germline V lookup: CDR1 KGHSH, CDR2 LQKENI. The CDR3 spans 14 residues. Trimming stripped 3 bases from V and 0 bases from J, with 8 bases between. CDR3 region: CASSPVRMNTEAFF. CDR3 coding DNA: TGTGCCAGCTCACCCGTCAGAATGAACACTGAAGCTTTCTTT.

The chain is built from TRBV18 and TRBJ2-1; D perhaps matches TRBD1 (5 bases). The CDR3 sequence is 17 residues long. V was clipped by 1 base and J by 6 bases, with 19 bases between them. Germline V gene data show CDR1 as KGHSH and CDR2 as LQKENI. DNA for the CDR3: TGTGCCAGCTCACCACGAACAGGCAGGGCTACTATCAATGAGCAGTTCTTC. It yields the protein CASSPRTGRATINEQFF.

The chain couples TRBV5-4 to TRBJ2-7; a possible D gene is TRBD1 (6 bases). The V and J ends lost 3 bases and 6 bases respectively, with 19 bases between them. CDR3 length: 15 residues. Germline V CDR1 and CDR2: SGHNT, YYREEE (reference sequence). CDR3 sequence (DNA): TGTGCCAGCAGCTCCCCCGGGACAAGGTACTCCGAGCAGTACTTC. Translated, it gives CASSSPGTRYSEQYF.